The 14 T cell receptor beta chains in this list originate from one sample, sequenced in a study of blood T cells in healthy people across ages. Through a sample-barcoded 5' primer and a J-beta primer mix, a second PCR was run for 7 to 11 cycles. TCRdb independently ran MiXCR on the 5' RACE reads; one entry per CDR3 protein. The repertoire holds approximately 600,000 distinct CDR3 sequences, with about 53% as singletons. Material: blood. The receptors stem from a man aged 55 to 69 in good health.

V is TRBV12-3 or TRBV12-4 and J is TRBJ2-2; D possibly uses TRBD1 or TRBD2 (5 bases each). The CDR3 loop spans 15 amino acids. Trimming removed 6 bases from V and 6 bases from J, with 17 bases in between. The CDR3 DNA sequence: TGTGCCAGCAGCCCTAGAGGGGTCCGGGCCGGGGAGCTGTTTTTT. Amino acid sequence: CASSPRGVRAGELFF.

CDR3 DNA sequence: TGCGCCAGCAGCTTGGAAAAGCAAGAGCTGTTTTTT. Its translation is CASSLEKQELFF. This sequence joins TRBV5-1 and TRBJ2-2; D is undetermined. The CDR3 consists of 12 residues. Between the trimmed V and J ends, which lost 0 bases and 11 bases, there was a span of 8 bases. CDR1 and CDR2 from the germline V gene are SGHRS and YFSETQ.

The V and J genes are TRBV6-1 and TRBJ1-2; D unclear. Looked up from germline, CDR1 is MNHNS and CDR2 is SASEGT. Trimming pared 7 bases from V and 11 bases from J, leaving 20 bases between. The CDR3 sequence is 13 residues long. The CDR3 reads CASKKSNTLPYTF. CDR3 nucleotides: TGTGCCAGCAAAAAGTCCAACACCCTGCCTTACACCTTC.

This chain links TRBV3-1 with TRBJ1-2, with 9 positions matching TRBD1. CDR1 is LGHDT, CDR2 YNNKEL, per germline (reference sequence). Unmatched junction bases numbered 15, after V lost 3 bases and J lost 4 bases. The CDR3 loop spans 18 amino acids. The CDR3 DNA is TGTGCCAGCAGCCAGCGTCTCCTGGGGACAGGGCCCCGCTATGGCTACACCTTC. Residues: CASSQRLLGTGPRYGYTF.

The CDR3 DNA follows: TGTGCCAGCAGCGAGGGACAGTACAGAGGTAAAGCTTTCTTT. This sequence encodes CASSEGQYRGKAFF. The V gene is TRBV7-2, the J gene TRBJ1-1; TRBD1 agrees at 7 bases. J gave up 9 bases and V 5 bases, and 12 bases lay outside the gene matches. Germline V gene data show CDR1 as SGHTA and CDR2 as FQGNSA. This CDR3 contains 14 residues.

The chain employs TRBV20-1 and TRBJ2-7, with 7 bases lining up with TRBD1. V lost 4 bases and J lost 2; bases outside the gene matches: 5. Germline V CDR1 and CDR2: DFQATT, SNEGSKA (reference sequence). The CDR3 totals 13 residues. The CDR3 DNA is TGCAGTGCTATGGACAGGCGGGCCTACGAGCAGTACTTC. This sequence encodes CSAMDRRAYEQYF.

In this sample, this clonotype turned up a few times. The V gene is TRBV7-2, the J gene TRBJ2-6; TRBD2 might be the D (6 bases). The CDR3 runs to 15 residues. V was pared by 1 base and J by 4 bases, with 8 bases between. The germline V gene encodes CDR1 SGHTA and CDR2 FQGNSA. The CDR3 here is CASSLEAGGANVLTF. In DNA form, the CDR3 reads TGTGCCAGCAGCTTAGAGGCGGGAGGGGCCAACGTCCTGACTTTC.

There are a few counts of this clonotype. The V gene is TRBV12-5, the J gene TRBJ2-3; 9 nucleotides align to TRBD2. Germline trimming cut 2 bases from V and 2 bases from J; bases unmatched to any gene: 8. The CDR3 has 17 residues. Germline V gives CDR1 LGHNT, CDR2 FRNRAP. The CDR3 loop is CASGLPPEREATDTQYF. CDR3 coding DNA: TGTGCTAGTGGTTTGCCCCCGGAGCGGGAGGCCACAGATACGCAGTATTTT. The whole variable domain, filled in from reference TRBV12-5 and TRBJ2-3, reads DARVTQTPRHKVTEMGQEVTMRCQPILGHNTVFWYRQTMMQGLELLAYFRNRAPLDDSGMPKDRFSAEMPDATLATLKIQPSEPRDSAVYFCASGLPPEREATDTQYFGPGTRLTVL.

This clonotype was counted between two and nine times. The chain carries TRBV5-1 and TRBJ2-6; D remains unclear. With 0 bases removed from V and 2 bases from J, the gap between germline ends came to 6 bases. The CDR3 extends over 15 amino acids. Germline V gene sequence: CDR1 SGHRS, CDR2 YFSETQ. The CDR3 loop is CASSLDSPGANVLTF. CDR3 sequence (DNA): TGCGCCAGCAGCTTGGATTCCCCTGGGGCCAACGTCCTGACTTTC. Filled out from reference TRBV5-1 and TRBJ2-6, the complete variable domain reads KAGVTQTPRYLIKTRGQQVTLSCSPISGHRSVSWYQQTPGQGLQFLFEYFSETQRNKGNFPGRFSGRQFSNSRSEMNVSTLELGDSALYLCASSLDSPGANVLTFGAGSRLTVL.

The chain carries TRBV12-5 and TRBJ1-6; D is unresolved. CDR1 and CDR2 from the germline V gene are LGHNT and FRNRAP. This CDR3 region has 13 residues. With 7 bases removed from V and 4 bases from J, the gap between germline ends came to 8 bases. CDR3 residues: CASAPEYNSPLHF. Written as DNA, the CDR3 is TGTGCTAGTGCTCCGGAATATAATTCACCCCTCCACTTT.

This rearrangement joins TRBV3-1 to TRBJ1-2, with 8 bases lining up with TRBD1. Trimming took 3 bases from V and 11 from J; bases not matched to a gene: 2. The germline V gene has CDR1 LGHDT and CDR2 YNNKEL (reference sequence). This CDR3 is 11 amino acids long. CDR3 nucleotides: TGTGCCAGCAGCCATCGGGACAGGTACACCTTC. It codes for CASSHRDRYTF.

The rearrangement uses TRBV6-5 and TRBJ2-5, with 7 bases lining up with TRBD1. Matching the DNA end better, TRBJ2-7 makes the J call doubtful. The CDR3 is 14 residues long. Germline assignment: CDR1 MNHEY and CDR2 SVGAGI. Here the CDR3 reads CASRPRQGIYEQYF. The CDR3 bases are TGTGCCAGCAGGCCCCGACAGGGAATCTACGAGCAGTACTTC.

This clonotype was detected ten times or more. The V and J genes are TRBV7-9 and TRBJ2-5, with TRBD1 as a possible D gene (6 bases). The CDR3 is 15 residues long. Germline V lookup: CDR1 SEHNR, CDR2 FQNEAQ (reference sequence). Trimming cost V 4 bases and J 4 bases, with 16 bases left between them. The CDR3 region is CASSSSRGVGETQYF. CDR3 coding DNA: TGTGCCAGCAGCTCGAGCAGGGGCGTCGGAGAGACCCAGTACTTC.

The chain carries TRBV7-9 and TRBJ2-5; 9 bases line up with TRBD1. Judging by the DNA end, TRBJ2-7 fits better; the J call may be wrong. This CDR3 is 18 amino acids long. The germline V gene has CDR1 SEHNR and CDR2 FQNEAQ (reference sequence). The CDR3 DNA sequence: TGTGCCAGCAGCTTAAAATCGAACCGGGACAGGGAGAGTAACGAGCAGTACTTC. Amino acid sequence: CASSLKSNRDRESNEQYF.